The clone carrying this TCR beta chain was detected a few times. This entry comes from a study of regulatory T cells in long-lasting Graves disease. Researchers made TCR beta libraries by using iRepertoire HTBI primers and running Arm-PCR on CDR3 regions. TCRdb recomputed calls from the multiplex PCR reads with MiXCR, one row per CDR3 protein. The sample lists about 470,000 distinct CDR3 sequences, under 15% seen once, with over 15% in the top ten. Looked up from germline, CDR1 is GTSNPN and CDR2 is SVGIG (reference sequence). With 3 bases clipped from V and 4 bases from J, the junction kept 9 bases outside the gene matches. This CDR3 has 15 residues. Time point: newly diagnosed GD, antithyroid drugs for less than 3 months. After RNA was extracted from PBMCs, the TCR library was made from it. Graves' disease diagnoses followed American Thyroid Association guidelines. These data also formed part of another study, on T cells in Graves' hyperthyroidism and ophthalmopathy. That source reports: In the first-round RT-PCR of the TCR CDR3, the HTBI primer set was used.

The chain employs TRBV30 and TRBJ2-1, with 7 bases that match TRBD2. The specimen was peripheral blood mononuclear cells (PBMCs), collected at new diagnosis, from a patient treated with antithyroid drugs. The clonotype comes from a woman in her 30s with Graves disease. The CDR3 DNA is TGTGCCTGGAGCGCCGCGGGAGATTGGTACAATGAGCAGTTCTTC. Its translation is CAWSAAGDWYNEQFF.